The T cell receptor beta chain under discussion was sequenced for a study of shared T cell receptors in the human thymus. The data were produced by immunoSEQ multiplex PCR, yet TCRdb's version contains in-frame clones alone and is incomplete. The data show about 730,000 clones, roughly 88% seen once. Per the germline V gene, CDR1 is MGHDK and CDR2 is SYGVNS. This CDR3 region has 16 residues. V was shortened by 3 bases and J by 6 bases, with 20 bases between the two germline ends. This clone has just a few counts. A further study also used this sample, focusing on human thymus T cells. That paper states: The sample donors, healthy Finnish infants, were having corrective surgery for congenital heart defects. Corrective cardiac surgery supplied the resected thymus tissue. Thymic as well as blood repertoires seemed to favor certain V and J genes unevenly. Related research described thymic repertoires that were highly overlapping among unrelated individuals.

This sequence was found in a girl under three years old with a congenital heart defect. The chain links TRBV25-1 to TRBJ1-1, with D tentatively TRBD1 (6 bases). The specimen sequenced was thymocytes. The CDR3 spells CASSDPTQQGIPEAFF. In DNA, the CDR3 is TGTGCCAGCAGTGACCCCACCCAACAGGGAATTCCTGAAGCTTTCTTT.